These 17 T cell receptor beta chains originate from one sample sequenced in a study of cytomegalovirus exposure and HLA in healthy donors (dated by TCRdb to 2016 to 2017). Receptor amplification or capture employed the immunoSEQ multiplex PCR assay. A mixture of 60 forward primers for TCR Vbeta segments and 13 reverse primers for TCR Jbeta segments was used in the multiplex PCR. Entries here come from immuneACCESS through TCRdb and include only in-frame sequences with V and J called. Some clones fail to appear in such tables; in the studies checked, an unresolved V gene covers under half of the shortfall, and the cause of the remainder is unknown. Within this sample are tens of thousands of clones, with about two thirds of them counted one time only. The ten top clones hold about 8% of the sample. The sample was PBMCs. These receptors all come from a man aged 55 to 70 in good health and CMV-seronegative.

J is TRBJ2-1 and V is TRBV6-4; 13 nucleotides line up with TRBD2. The CDR3 is 16 residues long. The V segment lost 4 bases and the J segment 8 bases; nucleotides outside the gene matches: 8. Germline assignment: CDR1 MRHNA and CDR2 SNTAGT. CDR3 DNA sequence: TGTGCCAGCAGTGCATGGACTAGCGGGAGCCTCTATGAGCAGTTCTTC. Translation: CASSAWTSGSLYEQFF.

This clone was seen a few times. The CDR3 is CASSLGGEAEQFF. For the CDR3, the DNA is TGTGCCAGCAGCTTGGGCGGGGAGGCTGAGCAGTTCTTC. The rearrangement joins TRBV5-4 to TRBJ2-1; D may be TRBD2 (6 bases). Germline V gene data show CDR1 as SGHNT and CDR2 as YYREEE (reference sequence). The ends were cut back, 0 bases at V and 9 bases at J, with 10 bases in the middle. CDR3 size: 13 residues. The full variable domain, rest sourced from reference TRBV5-4 and TRBJ2-1, is ETGVTQSPTHLIKTRGQQVTLRCSSQSGHNTVSWYQQALGQGPQFIFQYYREEENGRGNFPPRFSGLQFPNYSSELNVNALELDDSALYLCASSLGGEAEQFFGPGTRLTVL.

The rearrangement joins TRBV6-1 to TRBJ1-3, with TRBD1 matching 8 bases. Germline assignment: CDR1 MNHNS and CDR2 SASEGT. V lost 4 bases to trimming and J lost 0 bases; unmatched junction nucleotides: 5. The CDR3 sequence is 16 residues long. CDR3 region: CASSGGTGISGNTIYF. The CDR3 region has the DNA TGTGCCAGCAGTGGGGGGACAGGAATCTCTGGAAACACCATATATTTT.

This sequence joins TRBV2 and TRBJ2-7; tentative D call: TRBD2 (5 bases). Trimming removed 9 bases from V and 0 bases from J, with 15 bases in between. The CDR3 loop spans 14 amino acids. CDR1 is SNHLY, CDR2 FYNNEI, per germline. CDR3 nucleotide sequence: TGTGCCAGTACAGTAGACTACTCCTCCTACGAGCAGTACTTC. As protein: CASTVDYSSYEQYF. Using reference TRBV2 and TRBJ2-7 for the parts outside the CDR3, the full variable domain is EPEVTQTPSHQVTQMGQEVILRCVPISNHLYFYWYRQILGQKVEFLVSFYNNEISEKSEIFDDQFSVERPDGSNFTLKIRSTKLEDSAMYFCASTVDYSSYEQYFGPGTRLTVT.

This clone has just one count. The rearrangement uses TRBV19 and TRBJ2-3; TRBD2 aligns across 10 bases. The CDR3 is 16 amino acids. The germline CDR1 and CDR2 sequences are LNHDA and SQIVND (reference sequence). V lost 3 bases to trimming and J lost 5 bases; unmatched junction nucleotides: 8. Written as DNA, the CDR3 is TGTGCCAGTAGTATCGTAGGACTAGCGGCCAAAGATACGCAGTATTTT. This translates into CASSIVGLAAKDTQYF.

This chain connects TRBV7-2 to TRBJ1-5; 7 bases agree with TRBD1. The CDR3 has 15 amino acids. Germline loops: CDR1 SGHTA, CDR2 FQGNSA. V lost 5 bases to trimming and J lost 5 bases; unmatched junction nucleotides: 9. The CDR3 reads CASSIRTGNDQPQHF. The CDR3 DNA reads as TGTGCCAGCAGCATTAGGACAGGCAATGATCAGCCCCAGCATTTT.

The rearrangement uses TRBV6-5 and TRBJ2-7; 7 nucleotides align to TRBD1. This CDR3 has 13 amino acids. The ends lost 5 bases at V and 4 bases at J; junction bases unmatched: 5. Germline V gene lookup returns CDR1 MNHEY and CDR2 SVGAGI. CDR3 in DNA: TGTGCCAGCAGTGCCGGGACAGCGTACGAGCAGTACTTC. This encodes CASSAGTAYEQYF.

This clone was found a few times. This chain connects TRBV6-6 to TRBJ2-7; D is ambiguous. Germline V gene sequence: CDR1 MNHNY, CDR2 SVGAGI (reference sequence). This CDR3 has 15 residues. The ends were cut back, 0 bases at V and 2 bases at J, with 11 bases in the middle. The CDR3 coding sequence is TGTGCCAGCAGTTACTCCCCAGTAAACCCCTACGAGCAGTACTTC. It specifies CASSYSPVNPYEQYF.

V and J are TRBV7-2 and TRBJ2-3; TRBD2 agrees at 8 bases. From germline, CDR1 is SGHTA and CDR2 FQGNSA. The trim removed 3 bases at V and 1 base at J, leaving 3 bases unmatched. CDR3 length: 15 residues. DNA of the CDR3: TGTGCCAGCAGCTTTTCGGGGGGGGGCACAGATACGCAGTATTTT. Protein sequence: CASSFSGGGTDTQYF.

The chain combines TRBV4-1 with TRBJ1-5, with D possibly matching TRBD1 (5 bases). CDR1 and CDR2 from the germline V gene are MGHRA and YSYEKL. V gave up 8 bases and J gave up 4 bases, with 9 bases separating them. The CDR3 is 12 amino acids. Here the CDR3 DNA reads TGCGCCAGCCAAGGGGCGAATCAGCCCCAGCATTTT. Translated: CASQGANQPQHF.

The chain recombines TRBV6-5 with TRBJ1-1; D possibly corresponds to TRBD1 (6 bases). This CDR3 is built from 12 residues. V lost 6 bases, J lost 11 bases, and 16 bases lay in between. CDR1 MNHEY and CDR2 SVGAGI come from the germline V gene. The CDR3 reads CASRFPGGGAFF. CDR3 nucleotides: TGTGCCAGCAGGTTTCCTGGGGGCGGGGCTTTCTTT.

This chain joins TRBV5-4 and TRBJ2-2; 11 bases line up with TRBD2. J was trimmed by 5 bases and V by 0 bases; bases with no gene match: 3. The V gene's germline CDR1 is SGHNT and CDR2 YYREEE (reference sequence). This CDR3 is 16 amino acids long. The CDR3 spells CASSLGLAGGTGELFF. The CDR3 DNA reads as TGTGCCAGCAGCTTGGGGCTAGCGGGAGGAACCGGGGAGCTGTTTTTT.

V gene TRBV6-1 combines with J gene TRBJ1-2, with 11 bases aligning to TRBD1. Germline trimming cut 3 bases from V and 4 bases from J; bases unmatched to any gene: 4. The CDR3 contains 15 residues. Germline-derived CDR1 and CDR2 are MNHNS and SASEGT. CDR3 in amino acids: CASSEAGTGGYGYTF. The CDR3 DNA reads as TGTGCCAGCAGTGAGGCCGGGACAGGGGGCTATGGCTACACCTTC.

This clone has only a few counts. V usage is TRBV19 and J usage is TRBJ2-2, with D possibly TRBD2 on 6 matching bases. V gave up 7 bases and J gave up 6 bases, with 21 bases separating them. Germline CDR1 LNHDA, CDR2 SQIVND (reference sequence). This CDR3 is 16 amino acids long. CDR3 nucleotides: TGTGCCAGTACACGCGGGGACGCCTTTCCCCCCGGGGAGCTGTTTTTT. Amino acids: CASTRGDAFPPGELFF.

This clone was seen a handful of times. The chain is built from TRBV5-5 and TRBJ2-1; 7 positions agree with TRBD1. This CDR3 contains 14 residues. Trimming removed 2 bases from V and 5 bases from J; junction bases left unmatched: 4. Germline loops: CDR1 SGHKS, CDR2 YYEKEE (reference sequence). The CDR3 DNA reads as TGTGCCAGCAGCTTCAGGGACAGCAACAATGAGCAGTTCTTC. The encoded protein is CASSFRDSNNEQFF.

The chain carries TRBV7-2 and TRBJ1-1, with 8 bases that match TRBD1. CDR1 and CDR2 from the germline V gene are SGHTA and FQGNSA. Trimming took 6 bases from V and 2 from J; bases not matched to a gene: 8. The CDR3 is 15 residues long. The chain's CDR3 is CASRLRTGINTEAFF. In nucleotides, the CDR3 is TGTGCCAGCAGATTACGGACAGGGATAAACACTGAAGCTTTCTTT.

The chain recombines TRBV7-9 with TRBJ1-2; D possibly corresponds to TRBD1 (6 bases). Germline CDR1 SEHNR, CDR2 FQNEAQ (reference sequence). There are 14 residues in the CDR3. V gave up 5 bases and J gave up 2 bases, with 12 bases separating them. CDR3 loop: CASSVQGRNYGYTF. The CDR3 DNA follows: TGTGCCAGCAGCGTCCAGGGGCGCAACTATGGCTACACCTTC.